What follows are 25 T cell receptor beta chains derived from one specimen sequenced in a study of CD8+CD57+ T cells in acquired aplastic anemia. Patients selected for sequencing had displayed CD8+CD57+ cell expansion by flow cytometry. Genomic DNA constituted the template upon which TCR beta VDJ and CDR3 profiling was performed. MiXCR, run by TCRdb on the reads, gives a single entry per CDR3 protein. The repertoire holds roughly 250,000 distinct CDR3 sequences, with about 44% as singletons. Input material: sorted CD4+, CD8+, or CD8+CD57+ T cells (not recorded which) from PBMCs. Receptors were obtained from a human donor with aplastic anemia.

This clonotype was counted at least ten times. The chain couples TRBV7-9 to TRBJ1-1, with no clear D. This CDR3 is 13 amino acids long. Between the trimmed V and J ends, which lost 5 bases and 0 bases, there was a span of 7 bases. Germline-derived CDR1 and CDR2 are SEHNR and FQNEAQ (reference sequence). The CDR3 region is CASSGIMNTEAFF. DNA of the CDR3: TGTGCCAGCAGCGGTATCATGAACACTGAAGCTTTCTTT.

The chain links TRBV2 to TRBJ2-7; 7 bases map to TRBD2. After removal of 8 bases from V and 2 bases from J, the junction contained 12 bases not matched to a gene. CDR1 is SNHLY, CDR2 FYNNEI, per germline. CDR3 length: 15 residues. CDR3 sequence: CASVARGDLTYEQYF. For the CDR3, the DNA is TGTGCCAGCGTTGCCCGGGGGGACCTCACCTACGAGCAGTACTTC.

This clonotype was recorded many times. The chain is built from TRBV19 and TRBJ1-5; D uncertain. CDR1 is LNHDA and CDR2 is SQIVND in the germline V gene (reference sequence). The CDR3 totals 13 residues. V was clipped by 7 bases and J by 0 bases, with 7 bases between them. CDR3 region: CASTKGSNQPQHF. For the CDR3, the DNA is TGTGCCAGTACCAAGGGTAGCAATCAGCCCCAGCATTTT.

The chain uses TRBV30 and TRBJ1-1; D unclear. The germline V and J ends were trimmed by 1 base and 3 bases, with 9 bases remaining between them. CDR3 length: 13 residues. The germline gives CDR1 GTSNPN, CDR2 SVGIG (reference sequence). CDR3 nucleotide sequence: TGTGCCTGGAGTGACTTCAAGGACACTGAAGCTTTCTTT. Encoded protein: CAWSDFKDTEAFF.

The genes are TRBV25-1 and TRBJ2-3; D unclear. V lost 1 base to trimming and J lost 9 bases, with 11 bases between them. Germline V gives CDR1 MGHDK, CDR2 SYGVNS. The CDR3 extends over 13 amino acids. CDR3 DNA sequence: TGTGCCAGCAGTGAATTCTCAAGTGGGACGCAGTATTTT. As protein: CASSEFSSGTQYF.

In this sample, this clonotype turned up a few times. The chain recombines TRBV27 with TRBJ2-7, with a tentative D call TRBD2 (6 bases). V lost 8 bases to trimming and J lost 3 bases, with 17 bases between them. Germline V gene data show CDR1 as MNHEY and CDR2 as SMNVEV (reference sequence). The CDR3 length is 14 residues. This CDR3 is CASAGRGTYYEQYF. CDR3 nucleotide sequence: TGTGCCAGCGCCGGGAGAGGCACTTACTACGAGCAGTACTTC.

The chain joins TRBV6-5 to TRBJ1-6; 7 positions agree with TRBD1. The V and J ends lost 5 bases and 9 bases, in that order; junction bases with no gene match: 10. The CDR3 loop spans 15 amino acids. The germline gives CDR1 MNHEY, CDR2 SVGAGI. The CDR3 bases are TGTGCCAGCAGTCCCTCGACAGGGTGGAGTTCACCCCTCCACTTT. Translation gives CASSPSTGWSSPLHF.

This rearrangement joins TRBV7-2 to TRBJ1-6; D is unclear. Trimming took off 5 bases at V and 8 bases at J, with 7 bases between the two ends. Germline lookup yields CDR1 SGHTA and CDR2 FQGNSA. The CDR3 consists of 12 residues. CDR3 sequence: CASSPEYSPLHF. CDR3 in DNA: TGTGCCAGCAGCCCGGAGTATTCACCCCTCCACTTT.

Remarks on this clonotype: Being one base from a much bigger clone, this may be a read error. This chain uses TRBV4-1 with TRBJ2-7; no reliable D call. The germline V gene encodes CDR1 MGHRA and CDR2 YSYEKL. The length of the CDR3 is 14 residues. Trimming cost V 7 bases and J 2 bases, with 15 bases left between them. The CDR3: CASIQLGGTYEQYF. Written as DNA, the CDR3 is TGCGCCAGCATCCAGCTGGGTGGTACCTACGAGCAGTACTTC.

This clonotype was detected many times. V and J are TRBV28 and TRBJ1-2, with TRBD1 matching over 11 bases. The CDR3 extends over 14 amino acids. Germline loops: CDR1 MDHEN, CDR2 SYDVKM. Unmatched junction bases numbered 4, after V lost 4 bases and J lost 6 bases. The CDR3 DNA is TGTGCCAGCAGTTATCGGACAGGGGGCAATGGCTACACCTTC. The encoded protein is CASSYRTGGNGYTF.

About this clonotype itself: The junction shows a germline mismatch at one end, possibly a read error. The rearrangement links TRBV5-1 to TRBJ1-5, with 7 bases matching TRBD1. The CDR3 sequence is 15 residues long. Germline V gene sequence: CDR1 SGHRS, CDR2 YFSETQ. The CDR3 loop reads CASSPWDRSNQPQHF. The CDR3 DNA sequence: TGTGCCAGCTCACCTTGGGACAGAAGCAATCAGCCCCAGCATTTT.

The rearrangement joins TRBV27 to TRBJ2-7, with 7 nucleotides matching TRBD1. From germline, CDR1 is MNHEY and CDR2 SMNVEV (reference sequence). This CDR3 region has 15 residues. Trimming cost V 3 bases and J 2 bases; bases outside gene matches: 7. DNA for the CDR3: TGTGCCAGCAGTTTTGACAGGGAGATACCCTACGAGCAGTACTTC. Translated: CASSFDREIPYEQYF.

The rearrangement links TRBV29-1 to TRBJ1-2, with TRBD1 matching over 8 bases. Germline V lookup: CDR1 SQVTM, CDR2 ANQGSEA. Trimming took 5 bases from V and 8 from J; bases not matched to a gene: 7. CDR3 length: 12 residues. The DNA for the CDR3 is TGCAGCGTTTTGACAGGGGTTCAGGGCTACACCTTC. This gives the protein CSVLTGVQGYTF.

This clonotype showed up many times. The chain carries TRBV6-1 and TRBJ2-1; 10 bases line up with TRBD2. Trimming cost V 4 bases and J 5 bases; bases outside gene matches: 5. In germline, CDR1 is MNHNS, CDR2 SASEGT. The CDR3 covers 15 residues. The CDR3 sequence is CASSVLAGADNEQFF. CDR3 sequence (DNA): TGTGCCAGCAGTGTCCTAGCGGGGGCCGACAATGAGCAGTTCTTC.

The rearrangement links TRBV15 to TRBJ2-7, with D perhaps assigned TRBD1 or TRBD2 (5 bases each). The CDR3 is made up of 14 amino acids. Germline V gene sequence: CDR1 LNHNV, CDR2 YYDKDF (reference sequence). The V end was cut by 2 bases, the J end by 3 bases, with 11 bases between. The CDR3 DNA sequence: TGTGCCACCAGCAGATCGGGGACGGTCTACGAGCAGTACTTC. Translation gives CATSRSGTVYEQYF. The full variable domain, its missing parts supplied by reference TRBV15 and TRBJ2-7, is DAMVIQNPRYQVTQFGKPVTLSCSQTLNHNVMYWYQQKSSQAPKLLFHYYDKDFNNEADTPDNFQSRRPNTSFCFLDIRSPGLGDTAMYLCATSRSGTVYEQYFGPGTRLTVT.

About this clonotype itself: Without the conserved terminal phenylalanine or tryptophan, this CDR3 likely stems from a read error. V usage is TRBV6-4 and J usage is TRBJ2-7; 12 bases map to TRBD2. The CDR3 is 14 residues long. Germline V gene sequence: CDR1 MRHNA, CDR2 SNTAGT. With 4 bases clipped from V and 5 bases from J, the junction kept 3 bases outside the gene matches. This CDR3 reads CASSGTSGVDEQYL. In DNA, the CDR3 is TGTGCCAGCAGTGGGACTAGCGGGGTCGACGAGCAGTACCTC.

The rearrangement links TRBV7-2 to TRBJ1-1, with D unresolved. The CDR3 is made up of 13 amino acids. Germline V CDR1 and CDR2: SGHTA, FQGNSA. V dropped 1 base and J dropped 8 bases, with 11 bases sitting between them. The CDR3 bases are TGTGCCAGCAGCTTAGGTAGTGCCGGCGAAGCTTTCTTT. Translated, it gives CASSLGSAGEAFF.

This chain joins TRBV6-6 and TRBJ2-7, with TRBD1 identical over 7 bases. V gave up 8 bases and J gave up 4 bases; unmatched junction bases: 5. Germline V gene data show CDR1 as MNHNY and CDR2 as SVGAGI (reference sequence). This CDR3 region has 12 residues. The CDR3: CASCRGQYEQYF. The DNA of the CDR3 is TGTGCCAGCTGTAGGGGGCAATACGAGCAGTACTTC.

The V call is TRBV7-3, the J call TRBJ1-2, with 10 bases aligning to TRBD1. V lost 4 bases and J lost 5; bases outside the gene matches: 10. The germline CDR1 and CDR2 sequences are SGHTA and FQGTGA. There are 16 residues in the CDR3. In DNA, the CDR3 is TGTGCCAGCAGCTCAGGAGGGGACAGGGGTGTTTATGGCTACACCTTC. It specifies CASSSGGDRGVYGYTF.

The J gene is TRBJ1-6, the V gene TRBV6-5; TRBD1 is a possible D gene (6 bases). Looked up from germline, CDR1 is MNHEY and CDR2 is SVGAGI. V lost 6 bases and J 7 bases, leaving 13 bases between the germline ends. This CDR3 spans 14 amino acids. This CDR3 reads CASRPGQPNSPLHF. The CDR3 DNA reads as TGTGCCAGCAGACCGGGACAACCAAATTCACCCCTCCACTTT.

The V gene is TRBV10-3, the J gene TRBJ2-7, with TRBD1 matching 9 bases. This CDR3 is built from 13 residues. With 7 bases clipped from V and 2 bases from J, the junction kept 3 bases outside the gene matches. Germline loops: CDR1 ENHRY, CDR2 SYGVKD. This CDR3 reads CAIKGQGPYEQYF. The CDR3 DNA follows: TGTGCCATCAAGGGACAGGGCCCCTACGAGCAGTACTTC.

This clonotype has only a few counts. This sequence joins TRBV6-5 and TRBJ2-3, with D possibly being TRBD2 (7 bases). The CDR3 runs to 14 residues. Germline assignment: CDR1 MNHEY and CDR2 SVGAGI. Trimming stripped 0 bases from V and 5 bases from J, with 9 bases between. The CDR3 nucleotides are TGTGCCAGCAGTTACTCAGGGGGGGGAGATACGCAGTATTTT. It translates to CASSYSGGGDTQYF.

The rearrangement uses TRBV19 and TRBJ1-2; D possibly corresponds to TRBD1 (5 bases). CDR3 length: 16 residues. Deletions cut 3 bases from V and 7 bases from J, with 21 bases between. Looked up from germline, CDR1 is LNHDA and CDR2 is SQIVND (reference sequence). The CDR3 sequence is CASSMFPSGADSGYTF. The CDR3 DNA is TGTGCCAGTAGTATGTTCCCCTCTGGGGCTGATAGTGGCTACACCTTC.

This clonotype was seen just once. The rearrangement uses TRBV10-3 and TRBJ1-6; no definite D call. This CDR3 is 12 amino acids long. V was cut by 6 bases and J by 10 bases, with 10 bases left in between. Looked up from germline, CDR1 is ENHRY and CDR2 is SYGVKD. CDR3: CAISSINSPLHF. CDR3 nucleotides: TGTGCCATCAGCTCCATTAACTCACCCCTCCACTTT.

CDR3: CASSGGAWGYEQYF. The CDR3 region has the DNA TGTGCCAGCAGTGGCGGGGCGTGGGGATACGAGCAGTACTTC. The chain carries TRBV25-1 and TRBJ2-7; D might be TRBD2 (6 bases). The germline gives CDR1 MGHDK, CDR2 SYGVNS. V gave up 4 bases and J gave up 4 bases, with 14 bases separating them. The CDR3 is 14 amino acids.